These 20 T cell receptor beta chains came from one sample sequenced in a study of blood T cell repertoires in COVID-19. Some clones are missing from TCRdb's copy, which holds only in-frame ones; the method was immunoSEQ multiplex PCR. Seen here are some 190,000 clones, 80% observed once, and the top ten hold roughly 14%. Sequencing was performed on PBMCs or T cells enriched from blood (not recorded which). These receptors came from a man in his sixties who had been exposed to COVID-19.

J is TRBJ1-2 and V is TRBV12-3 or TRBV12-4; the D gene is possibly TRBD1 (6 bases). This CDR3 contains 13 residues. Trimming took 4 bases from V and 5 from J, leaving 11 bases between them. CDR3 nucleotides: TGTGCCAGCAGTTACAGGGATCATTATGGCTACACCTTC. This gives the protein CASSYRDHYGYTF.

Comments on this clone: A junction end diverges from the germline sequence, so it may reflect a read error. The chain employs TRBV3-1 (or the pseudogene TRBV3-2) and TRBJ1-2; 8 nucleotides line up with TRBD1. The CDR3 spans 11 residues. The germline CDR1 and CDR2 sequences are LGHDT and YNNKEL (reference sequence). The CDR3: CASSQATGAVF. The DNA for the CDR3 is TGTGCCAGCAGCCAAGCGACAGGGGCGGTCTTC.

The chain links TRBV2 to TRBJ2-3, with 7 bases matching TRBD1. V shed 6 bases and J 2 bases; nucleotides not matched to a gene: 5. Germline-derived CDR1 and CDR2 are SNHLY and FYNNEI. The CDR3 has 14 amino acids. For the CDR3, the DNA is TGTGCCAGCAGGAGGGACAGCTACACAGATACGCAGTATTTT. Amino acids: CASRRDSYTDTQYF.

A remark on this clone: The junction and the germline gene differ at one end; a read error may be behind it. This chain uses TRBV5-1 with TRBJ1-2; the D gene is possibly TRBD1 (6 bases). CDR3 length: 16 amino acids. Looked up from germline, CDR1 is SGHRS and CDR2 is YFSETQ. CDR3 sequence (DNA): TGCGGCAGCAGGACCCGTTTCGATCGGACAGACTATGGCTACACCTTC. This translates into CGSRTRFDRTDYGYTF.

CDR3 in amino acids: CASSLDGEGGQPQHF. The CDR3 nucleotides read TGTGCCAGCAGCTTAGATGGAGAAGGGGGTCAGCCCCAGCATTTT. The chain has TRBV11-2 and TRBJ1-5, with a weak D call TRBD1 (6 bases). V was pared by 0 bases and J by 6 bases, with 12 bases between. Germline lookup yields CDR1 SGHAT and CDR2 FQNNGV. The CDR3 runs 15 residues.

This rearrangement joins TRBV5-1 to TRBJ2-3; 12 nucleotides match TRBD2. After removal of 0 bases from V and 0 bases from J, the junction contained 5 bases not matched to a gene. CDR3 length equals 18 residues. Germline CDR1 is SGHRS and CDR2 is YFSETQ. Written as DNA, the CDR3 is TGCGCCAGCAGCTTGGGGCTAGCGGGAGGGTCTAGCACAGATACGCAGTATTTT. It translates to CASSLGLAGGSSTDTQYF.

V is TRBV27 and J is TRBJ1-2; the D is unclear. The CDR3 sequence is 13 residues long. Trimming took off 3 bases at V and 4 bases at J, with 9 bases between the two ends. The germline V gene has CDR1 MNHEY and CDR2 SMNVEV (reference sequence). The CDR3 region has the DNA TGTGCCAGCAGTTTCCGGGGTAGCTATGGCTACACCTTC. It codes for CASSFRGSYGYTF.

V and J are TRBV3-1 (or the pseudogene TRBV3-2) and TRBJ1-3, with D tentatively TRBD1 (5 bases). Germline V gives CDR1 LGHDT, CDR2 YNNKEL (reference sequence). This CDR3 region has 13 residues. V was trimmed by 7 bases and J by 3 bases, leaving 10 bases between them. CDR3 protein: CASKTRVGNTIYF. CDR3 bases: TGTGCCAGCAAGACCAGGGTTGGAAACACCATATATTTT.

This clone was detected a few times. J is TRBJ2-7 and V is TRBV13, with 7 bases fitting TRBD2. Trimming cost V 5 bases and J 4 bases; bases outside gene matches: 20. The germline gives CDR1 PRHDT, CDR2 FYEKMQ (reference sequence). The CDR3 is made up of 18 amino acids. The CDR3 protein is CASSPPGPVGGRYYEQYF. CDR3 in DNA: TGTGCCAGCAGCCCCCCGGGGCCGGTGGGAGGGAGATATTACGAGCAGTACTTC.

The chain couples TRBV7-8 to TRBJ1-6, with TRBD1 matching 7 bases. Unmatched junction bases numbered 10, after V lost 3 bases and J lost 11 bases. There are 15 residues in the CDR3. CDR1 and CDR2 from the germline V gene are SGHVS and FQNEAQ. CDR3 nucleotide sequence: TGTGCCAGCAGCTTCCGTGAGGGGGCCGCACCACCCCTCCACTTT. Translating gives CASSFREGAAPPLHF. The full variable domain, with the rest looked up from reference TRBV7-8 and TRBJ1-6, is GAGVSQSPRYKVAKRGQDVALRCDPISGHVSLFWYQQALGQGPEFLTYFQNEAQLDKSGLPSDRFFAERPEGSVSTLKIQRTQQEDSAVYLCASSFREGAAPPLHFGNGTRLTVT.

The chain recombines TRBV6-5 with TRBJ2-5; 9 bases are shared with TRBD1. V was pared by 6 bases and J by 1 base, with 6 bases of the junction left unmatched. Germline V gene sequence: CDR1 MNHEY, CDR2 SVGAGI. This CDR3 is 15 amino acids long. CDR3 sequence reads: CASSLGTGIQETQYF. DNA for the CDR3: TGTGCCAGCAGCCTCGGGACAGGGATCCAAGAGACCCAGTACTTC.

The chain is built from TRBV7-2 and TRBJ2-7; TRBD1 might be the D (6 bases). CDR3 length: 15 amino acids. V was clipped by 1 base and J by 0 bases, with 10 bases between them. Looked up from germline, CDR1 is SGHTA and CDR2 is FQGNSA. In nucleotides, the CDR3 is TGTGCCAGCAGCTTAGTTGGGGGCAACTCCTACGAGCAGTACTTC. Its translation is CASSLVGGNSYEQYF.

V gene TRBV5-1 combines with J gene TRBJ2-7; tentatively, D is TRBD1 (5 bases). The CDR3 loop spans 13 amino acids. Germline V gene sequence: CDR1 SGHRS, CDR2 YFSETQ. Trimming took 1 base from V and 3 from J, leaving 8 bases between them. The CDR3 is CASSLLGDYEQYF. Written as DNA, the CDR3 is TGCGCCAGCAGCTTGCTAGGGGACTACGAGCAGTACTTC.

The V and J genes are TRBV4-1 and TRBJ1-1, with 9 bases lining up with TRBD1. The trim removed 4 bases at V and 8 bases at J, leaving 8 bases unmatched. This CDR3 is 14 amino acids long. Per germline, CDR1 MGHRA and CDR2 YSYEKL. CDR3 nucleotide sequence: TGCGCCAGCAGCCTACCGGGACAGGGTCTCGAAGCTTTCTTT. This gives the protein CASSLPGQGLEAFF.

V is TRBV28 and J is TRBJ1-2; D is unresolved. The CDR3 totals 11 residues. Trimming stripped 5 bases from V and 7 bases from J, with 8 bases between. CDR1 MDHEN and CDR2 SYDVKM come from the germline V gene. In nucleotides, the CDR3 is TGTGCCAGCAGTCCCCCGGGTGGCTACACCTTC. Encoded protein: CASSPPGGYTF.

The table lists this clone with a count of one. The V call is TRBV29-1, the J call TRBJ1-2; unclear D gene. The CDR3 is made up of 13 amino acids. Trimming pared 1 base from V and 4 bases from J, leaving 10 bases between. Per germline, CDR1 SQVTM and CDR2 ANQGSEA. CDR3 in amino acids: CSVEGQAGYGYTF. The DNA for the CDR3 is TGCAGCGTTGAAGGGCAGGCTGGCTATGGCTACACCTTC.

V gene TRBV19 combines with J gene TRBJ2-7, with TRBD2 as a possible D gene (5 bases). CDR1 is LNHDA and CDR2 is SQIVND in the germline V gene (reference sequence). The V and J ends lost 3 bases and 4 bases respectively, with 16 bases between them. This CDR3 has 15 amino acids. The CDR3 spells CASSIQALAAYEQYF. Written as DNA, the CDR3 is TGTGCCAGTAGTATCCAAGCCCTAGCCGCATACGAGCAGTACTTC.

The rearrangement joins TRBV6-4 to TRBJ2-5, with 12 nucleotides matching TRBD2. Germline trimming cut 4 bases from V and 5 bases from J; bases unmatched to any gene: 2. Germline values: CDR1 MRHNA, CDR2 SNTAGT. The CDR3 spans 14 residues. DNA for the CDR3: TGTGCCAGCAGTGCTAGCGGGAGGGGCGAGACCCAGTACTTC. Translating it yields CASSASGRGETQYF.

The sample holds a few counts of this clone. This chain uses TRBV6-5 with TRBJ1-5, with 8 bases lining up with TRBD1. J lost 7 bases, V lost 2 bases, and 7 bases had no gene match. This CDR3 spans 15 amino acids. The germline V gene has CDR1 MNHEY and CDR2 SVGAGI. CDR3: CASSYADRERQPQHF. Here the CDR3 DNA reads TGTGCCAGCAGTTACGCGGACAGGGAGCGCCAGCCCCAGCATTTT.

The chain couples TRBV9 to TRBJ1-1; D perhaps matches TRBD1 (5 bases). With 0 bases removed from V and 3 bases from J, the gap between germline ends came to 6 bases. CDR3 size: 13 residues. The V gene's germline CDR1 is SGDLS and CDR2 YYNGEE. The CDR3 sequence: CASSVEGDTEAFF. The CDR3 DNA sequence: TGTGCCAGCAGCGTAGAAGGGGACACTGAAGCTTTCTTT.